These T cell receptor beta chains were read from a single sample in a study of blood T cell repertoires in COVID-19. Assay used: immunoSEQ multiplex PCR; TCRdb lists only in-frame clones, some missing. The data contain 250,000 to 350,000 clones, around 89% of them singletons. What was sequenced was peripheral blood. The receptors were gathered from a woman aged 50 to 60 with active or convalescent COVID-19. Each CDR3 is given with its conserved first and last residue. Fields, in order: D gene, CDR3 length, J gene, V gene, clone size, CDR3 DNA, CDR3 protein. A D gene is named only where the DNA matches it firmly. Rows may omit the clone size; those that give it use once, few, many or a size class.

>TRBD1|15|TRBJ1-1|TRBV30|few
TGTGCCTGGAGTGCCCGACAGGGAGCGAACACTGAAGCTTTCTTT
CAWSARQGANTEAFF
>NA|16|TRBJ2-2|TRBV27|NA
TGTGCCAGCAGTTTAGGAGCCGGGAGCGGTATCGGGGAGCTGTTTTTT
CASSLGAGSGIGELFF
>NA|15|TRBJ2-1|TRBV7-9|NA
TGTGCCAGCAGCTTAGTGCGGGATGCCTACAATGAGCAGTTCTTC
CASSLVRDAYNEQFF
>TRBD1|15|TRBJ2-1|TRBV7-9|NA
TGTGCCAGCAGCCAAAACCGGGACAGGGTCGATGAGCAGTTCTTC
CASSQNRDRVDEQFF
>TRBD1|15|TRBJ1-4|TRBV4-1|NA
TGCGCCAGCAGCCAGGACAGGTTGCCTGATGAAAAACTGTTTTTT
CASSQDRLPDEKLFF
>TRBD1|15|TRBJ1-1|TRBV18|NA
TGTGCCAGCTCATCTTCGGGACAGGGCGGCACTGAAGCTTTCTTT
CASSSSGQGGTEAFF
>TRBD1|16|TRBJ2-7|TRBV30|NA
TGTGCCTGGCTGAGTAAACCGGGACAGGGAACCTACGAGCAGTACTTC
CAWLSKPGQGTYEQYF
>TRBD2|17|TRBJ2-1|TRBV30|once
TGTGCCTGGAGCAAGGGGTTGACTAGCGGGAGGGCCGGTGAGCAGTTCTTC
CAWSKGLTSGRAGEQFF
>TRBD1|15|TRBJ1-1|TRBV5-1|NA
TGCGCCAGCAGCCCAGGGACAGGGATGAACACTGAAGCTTTCTTT
CASSPGTGMNTEAFF
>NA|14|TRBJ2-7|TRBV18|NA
TGTGCCAGCTCACCTCTTCGTGGGGGCAACGAGCAGTACTTC
CASSPLRGGNEQYF
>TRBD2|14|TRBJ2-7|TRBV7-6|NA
TGTGCCAGCAGCGGGCATAGCGGGAGGTACGAGCAGTACTTC
CASSGHSGRYEQYF
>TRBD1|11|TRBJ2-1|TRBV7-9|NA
TGTGCCAGCAGCTCCCAGGGGGCCCAGTTCTTC
CASSSQGAQFF
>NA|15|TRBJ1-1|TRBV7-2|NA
TGTGCCAGCAGCTCCGGACTCTCCCCGGGCGCTGAAGCTTTCTTT
CASSSGLSPGAEAFF
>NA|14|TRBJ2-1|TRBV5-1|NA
TGCGCCAGCAGCTTGAACGTACTAGCTAGGGAGCAGTTCTTC
CASSLNVLAREQFF
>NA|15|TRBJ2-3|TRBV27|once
TGTGCCAGCAGTCCCCGGGTAACTAGCACAGATACGCAGTATTTT
CASSPRVTSTDTQYF
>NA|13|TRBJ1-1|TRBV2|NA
TGTGCCAGCAGTACGCAGGCGACCACTGAAGCTTTCTTT
CASSTQATTEAFF
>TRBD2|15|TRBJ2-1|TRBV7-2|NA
TGTGCCAGCAGCCGGGAGCGGGGGGCCTACAATGAGCAGTTCTTC
CASSRERGAYNEQFF
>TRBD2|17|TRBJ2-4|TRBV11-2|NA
TGTGCCAGCAGTCGGACTAGCGGGGGGCTAGCCAAAAACATTCAGTACTTC
CASSRTSGGLAKNIQYF
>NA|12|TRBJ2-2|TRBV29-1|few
TGCAGCGATAGGACTTACACCGGGGAGCTGTTTTTT
CSDRTYTGELFF
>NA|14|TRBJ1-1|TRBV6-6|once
TGTGCCAGCAGTAGAACAGGGTCGAGGCCTGAAGCTTTCTTT
CASSRTGSRPEAFF
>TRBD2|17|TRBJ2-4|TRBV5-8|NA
TGTGCCAGCAGCTTGGTGGGGACTAGCGGGGGGAAAAACATTCAGTACTTC
CASSLVGTSGGKNIQYF
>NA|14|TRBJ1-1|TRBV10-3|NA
TGTGCCGCCTCGCCCGGGGAGGGGAACACTGAAGCTTTCTTT
CAASPGEGNTEAFF
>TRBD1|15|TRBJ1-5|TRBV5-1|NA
TGCGCCAGCAGCCTAACAGGGGTCGGAAATCAGCCCCAGCATTTT
CASSLTGVGNQPQHF
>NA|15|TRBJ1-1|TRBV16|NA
TGTGCCAGCAGCCAATCGAGGGTGGGTAACACTGAAGCTTTCTTT
CASSQSRVGNTEAFF
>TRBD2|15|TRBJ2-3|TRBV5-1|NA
TGCGCCAGCGGAGGACTAGCGGGGGGCTCAGATACGCAGTATTTT
CASGGLAGGSDTQYF
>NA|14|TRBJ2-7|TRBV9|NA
TGTGCCAGCAGCGTAGGGCCCAGCTCCTACGAGCAGTACTTC
CASSVGPSSYEQYF
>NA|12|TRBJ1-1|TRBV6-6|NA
TGTGCCAGCACCCCGACAGGATATGGAGCTTTCTTT
CASTPTGYGAFF
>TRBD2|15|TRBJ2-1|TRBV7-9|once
TGTGCCAGCAGCTTACGGACTAGCGGGAGTCTCGAGCAGTTCTTC
CASSLRTSGSLEQFF
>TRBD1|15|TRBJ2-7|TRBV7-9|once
TGTGCCAGCAGCTCCCCGACCGGGACAGGCTACGAGCAGTACTTC
CASSSPTGTGYEQYF
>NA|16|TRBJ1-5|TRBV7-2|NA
TGTGCCAGCAGCTTAGGGCAGGGCCGAATCAATCAGCCCCAGCATTTT
CASSLGQGRINQPQHF
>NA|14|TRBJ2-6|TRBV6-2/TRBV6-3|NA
TGTGCCAGCAGTTTGTCGTCTGGGGCCAACGTCCTGACTTTC
CASSLSSGANVLTF
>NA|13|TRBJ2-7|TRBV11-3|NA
TGTGCCAGCAGCTTAGATTCATCGGGCGAGCAGTACTTC
CASSLDSSGEQYF
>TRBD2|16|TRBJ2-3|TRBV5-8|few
TGTGCCAGCAGCTTGGGGACTAGCGGGCCCTCAGATACGCAGTATTTT
CASSLGTSGPSDTQYF
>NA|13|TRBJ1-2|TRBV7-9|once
TGTGCCAGCAGCGAGGACAGCTTCTATGGCTACACCTTC
CASSEDSFYGYTF
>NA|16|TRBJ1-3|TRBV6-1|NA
TGTGCCAGCAGTGAGGTGGCCGGGAGCTCTGGAAACACCATATATTTT
CASSEVAGSSGNTIYF
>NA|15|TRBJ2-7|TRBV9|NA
TGTGCCAGCAGCGTGAGGGACGGAGGGTACTACGAGCAGTACTTC
CASSVRDGGYYEQYF
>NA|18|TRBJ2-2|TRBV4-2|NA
TGTGCCAGCAGCCAAGGCGCCACGAAGTCCCCGTTAAACGGGGAGCTGTTTTTT
CASSQGATKSPLNGELFF
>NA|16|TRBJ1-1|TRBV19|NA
TGTGCCAGTAGTAATTTGTGGGGCAGCCCGAACACTGAAGCTTTCTTT
CASSNLWGSPNTEAFF
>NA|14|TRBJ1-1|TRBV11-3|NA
TGTGCCAGCAGCTTACAGGGTAGCGGCACTGAAGCTTTCTTT
CASSLQGSGTEAFF
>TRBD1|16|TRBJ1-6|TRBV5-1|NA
TGCGCCAGCAGGCGAATCGACAGGGGCGTCACTTCACCCCTCCACTTT
CASRRIDRGVTSPLHF
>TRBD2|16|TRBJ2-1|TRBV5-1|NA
TGCGCCAGCAGCTCGTCAGCCGGGGGGTCCTACAATGAGCAGTTCTTC
CASSSSAGGSYNEQFF
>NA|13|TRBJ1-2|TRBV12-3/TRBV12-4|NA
TGTGCCAGCAGTTTACTCCAGAACTATGGCTACACCTTC
CASSLLQNYGYTF
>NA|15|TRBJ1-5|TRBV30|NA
TGTGCCTGGAGCCAGAAACGAGGAAGCAATCAGCCCCAGCATTTT
CAWSQKRGSNQPQHF
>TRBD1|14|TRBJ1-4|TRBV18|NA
TGTGCCAGCTCACCCGGGACAGGATCCGAAAAACTGTTTTTT
CASSPGTGSEKLFF
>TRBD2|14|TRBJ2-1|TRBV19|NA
TGTGCCAGTAGTATTAGCGGGAGCGCGAATGAGCAGTTCTTC
CASSISGSANEQFF
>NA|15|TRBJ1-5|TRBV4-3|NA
TGCGCCAGCAGCCAAGATCGGAGGGGCGATCAGCCCCAGCATTTT
CASSQDRRGDQPQHF
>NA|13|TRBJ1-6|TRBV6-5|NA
TGTGCCAGCATCCCAACAGATCCTTCACCCCTCCACTTT
CASIPTDPSPLHF
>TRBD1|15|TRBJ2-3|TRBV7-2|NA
TGTGCCAGCAGCTCCCCGGGACAGGGCTCAGATACGCAGTATTTT
CASSSPGQGSDTQYF
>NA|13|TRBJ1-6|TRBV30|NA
TGTGCCTGGAGGGTAGGGGGTAATTCACCCCTCCACTTT
CAWRVGGNSPLHF
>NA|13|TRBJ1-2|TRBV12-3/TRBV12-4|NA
TGTGCCAGCAGTCGGACAGTCAACTATGGCTACACCTTC
CASSRTVNYGYTF
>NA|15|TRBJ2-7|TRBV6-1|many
TGTGCCAGCAGTGAAGGTAGGGGCAACTCCTACGAGCAGTACTTC
CASSEGRGNSYEQYF
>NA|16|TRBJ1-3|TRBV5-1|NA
TGCGCCAGCAGCTTGGGAGCCTACAGAAGGGAGGACACCATATATTTT
CASSLGAYRREDTIYF
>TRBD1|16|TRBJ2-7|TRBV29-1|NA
TGCAGCGTTGAAGATCAATGGGGACAGGGGTCCTACGAGCAGTACTTC
CSVEDQWGQGSYEQYF
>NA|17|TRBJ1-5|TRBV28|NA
TGTGCCAGCAATCCTTTGGGCAAGGGGGATAGCAATCAGCCCCAGCATTTT
CASNPLGKGDSNQPQHF
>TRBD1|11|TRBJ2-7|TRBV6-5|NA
TGTGCCAGCAGGGACAGGGGCGAGCAGTACTTC
CASRDRGEQYF
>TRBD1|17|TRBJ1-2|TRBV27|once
TGTGCCAGCAGTCTCAGGACAGGGAACGGGGTGTTCTATGGCTACACCTTC
CASSLRTGNGVFYGYTF
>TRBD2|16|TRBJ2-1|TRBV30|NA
TGTGCCTGGAGACGCCAAGGCGGGGGGCCCTACAATGAGCAGTTCTTC
CAWRRQGGGPYNEQFF
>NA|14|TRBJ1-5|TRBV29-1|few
TGCAGCGCCCGGGGGGGAGGCAGCAATCAGCCCCAGCATTTT
CSARGGGSNQPQHF